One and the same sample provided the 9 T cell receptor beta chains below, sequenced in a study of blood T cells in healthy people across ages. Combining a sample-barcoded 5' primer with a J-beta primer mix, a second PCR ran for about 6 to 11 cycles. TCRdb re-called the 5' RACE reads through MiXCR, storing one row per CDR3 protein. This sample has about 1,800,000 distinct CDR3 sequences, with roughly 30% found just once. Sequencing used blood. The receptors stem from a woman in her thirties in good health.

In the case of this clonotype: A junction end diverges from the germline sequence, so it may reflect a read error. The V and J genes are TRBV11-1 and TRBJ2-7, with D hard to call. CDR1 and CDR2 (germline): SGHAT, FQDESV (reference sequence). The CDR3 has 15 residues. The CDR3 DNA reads TGTGTCAGCAGCTCCCCCGGGCTTGGGACCTACGAGCAGTACTTC. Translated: CVSSSPGLGTYEQYF.

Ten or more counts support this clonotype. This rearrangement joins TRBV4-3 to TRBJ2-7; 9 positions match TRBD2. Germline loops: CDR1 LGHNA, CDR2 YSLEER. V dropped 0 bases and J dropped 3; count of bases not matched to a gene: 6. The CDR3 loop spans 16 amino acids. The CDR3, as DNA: TGCGCCAGCAGCCAAGAATGGTCTAGCGGGATCTACGAGCAGTACTTC. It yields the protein CASSQEWSSGIYEQYF.

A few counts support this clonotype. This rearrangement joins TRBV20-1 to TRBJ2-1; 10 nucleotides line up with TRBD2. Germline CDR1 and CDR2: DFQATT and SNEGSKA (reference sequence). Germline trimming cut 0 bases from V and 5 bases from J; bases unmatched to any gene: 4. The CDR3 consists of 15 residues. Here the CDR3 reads CSARDPAGGNNEQFF. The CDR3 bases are TGCAGTGCTAGAGATCCAGCGGGGGGGAACAATGAGCAGTTCTTC.

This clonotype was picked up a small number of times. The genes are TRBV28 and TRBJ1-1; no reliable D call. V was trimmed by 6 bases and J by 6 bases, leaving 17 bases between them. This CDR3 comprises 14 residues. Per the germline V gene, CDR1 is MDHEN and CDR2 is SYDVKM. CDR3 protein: CASSPASEYAEAFF. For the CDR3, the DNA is TGTGCCAGCAGCCCCGCATCTGAGTACGCTGAAGCTTTCTTT.

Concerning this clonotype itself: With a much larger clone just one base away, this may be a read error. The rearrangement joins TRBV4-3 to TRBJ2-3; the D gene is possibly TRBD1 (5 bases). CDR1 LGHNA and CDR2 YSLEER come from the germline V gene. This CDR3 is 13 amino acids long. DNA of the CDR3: TGCGCCAGCAGCCAAGACGCAGGGAATACGCGGTATTTT. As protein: CASSQDAGNTRYF.

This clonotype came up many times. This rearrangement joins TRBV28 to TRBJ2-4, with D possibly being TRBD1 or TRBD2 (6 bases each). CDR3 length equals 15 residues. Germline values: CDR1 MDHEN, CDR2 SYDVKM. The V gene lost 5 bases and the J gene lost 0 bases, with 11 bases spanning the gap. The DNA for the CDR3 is TGTGCCAGCAGTCAAGGGGGGCGAGCCAAAAACATTCAGTACTTC. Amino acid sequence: CASSQGGRAKNIQYF.

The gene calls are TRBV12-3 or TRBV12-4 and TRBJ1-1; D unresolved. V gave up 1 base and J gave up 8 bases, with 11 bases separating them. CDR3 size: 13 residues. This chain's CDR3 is CASSLGTGSEAFF. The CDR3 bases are TGTGCCAGCAGTTTAGGTACCGGATCCGAAGCTTTCTTT.

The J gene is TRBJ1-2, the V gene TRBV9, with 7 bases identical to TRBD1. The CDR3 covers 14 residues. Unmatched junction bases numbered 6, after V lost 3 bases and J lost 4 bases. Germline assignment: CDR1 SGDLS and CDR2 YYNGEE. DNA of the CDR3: TGTGCCAGCAGCGCTACGGGACAGAGCTATGGCTACACCTTC. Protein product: CASSATGQSYGYTF. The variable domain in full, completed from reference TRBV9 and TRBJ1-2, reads DSGVTQTPKHLITATGQRVTLRCSPRSGDLSVYWYQQSLDQGLQFLIQYYNGEERAKGNILERFSAQQFPDLHSELNLSSLELGDSALYFCASSATGQSYGYTFGSGTRLTVV.

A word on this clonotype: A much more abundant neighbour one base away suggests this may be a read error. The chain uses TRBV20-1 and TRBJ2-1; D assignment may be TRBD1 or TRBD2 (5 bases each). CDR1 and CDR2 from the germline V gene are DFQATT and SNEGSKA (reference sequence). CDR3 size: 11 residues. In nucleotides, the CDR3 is TGCAGGGCAGGGAGAGTCGATGAGCAGTTCTTC. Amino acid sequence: CRAGRVDEQFF.